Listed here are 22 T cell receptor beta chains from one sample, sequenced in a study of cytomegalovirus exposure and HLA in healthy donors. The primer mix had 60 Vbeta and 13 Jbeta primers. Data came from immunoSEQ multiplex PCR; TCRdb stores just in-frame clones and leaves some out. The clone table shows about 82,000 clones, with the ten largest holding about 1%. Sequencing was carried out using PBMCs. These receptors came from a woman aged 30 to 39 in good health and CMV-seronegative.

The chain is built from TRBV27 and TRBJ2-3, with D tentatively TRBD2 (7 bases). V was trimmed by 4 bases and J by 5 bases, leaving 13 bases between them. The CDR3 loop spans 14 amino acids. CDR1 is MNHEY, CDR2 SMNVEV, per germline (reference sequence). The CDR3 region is CASSSRGAVDTQYF. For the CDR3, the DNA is TGTGCCAGCAGTTCCCGGGGGGCTGTAGATACGCAGTATTTT.

CDR3 sequence (DNA): TGTGCCAGCAGTTACTCGTCGGGGTCCGGGGAGCTGTTTTTT. Residues: CASSYSSGSGELFF. The V and J genes are TRBV6-5 and TRBJ2-2; the D gene is possibly TRBD2 (5 bases). The CDR3 is 14 amino acids. Germline lookup yields CDR1 MNHEY and CDR2 SVGAGI. V was cut by 0 bases and J by 6 bases, with 8 bases left in between.

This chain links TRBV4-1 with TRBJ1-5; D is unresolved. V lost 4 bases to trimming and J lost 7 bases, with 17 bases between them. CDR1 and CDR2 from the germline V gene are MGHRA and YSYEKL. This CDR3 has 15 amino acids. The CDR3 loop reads CASSRLLRGDQPQHF. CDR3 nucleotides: TGCGCCAGCAGCCGACTCCTGCGTGGTGACCAGCCCCAGCATTTT.

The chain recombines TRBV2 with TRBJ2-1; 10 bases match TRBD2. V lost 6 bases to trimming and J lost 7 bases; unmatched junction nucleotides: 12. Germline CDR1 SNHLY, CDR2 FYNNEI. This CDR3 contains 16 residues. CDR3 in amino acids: CASSHGLAVRRNEQFF. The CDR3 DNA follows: TGTGCCAGCAGCCACGGACTAGCGGTGAGGCGAAATGAGCAGTTCTTC. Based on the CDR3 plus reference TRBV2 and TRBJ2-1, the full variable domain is EPEVTQTPSHQVTQMGQEVILRCVPISNHLYFYWYRQILGQKVEFLVSFYNNEISEKSEIFDDQFSVERPDGSNFTLKIRSTKLEDSAMYFCASSHGLAVRRNEQFFGPGTRLTVL.

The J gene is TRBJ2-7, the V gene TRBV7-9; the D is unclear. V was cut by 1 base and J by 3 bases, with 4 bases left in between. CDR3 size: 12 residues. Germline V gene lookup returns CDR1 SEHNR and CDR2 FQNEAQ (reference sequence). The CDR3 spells CASSLGVYEQYF. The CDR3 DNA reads TGTGCCAGCAGCTTAGGCGTCTACGAGCAGTACTTC.

The CDR3 nucleotides are TGCGCCAGCAGCTTGTATCTTAGCGGGAGTTATGGAGAGACCCAGTACTTC. Amino acids: CASSLYLSGSYGETQYF. This chain connects TRBV5-1 to TRBJ2-5; 9 nucleotides align to TRBD2. The V and J ends lost 1 base and 4 bases, in that order; junction bases with no gene match: 11. The CDR3 has 17 residues. CDR1 SGHRS and CDR2 YFSETQ come from the germline V gene.

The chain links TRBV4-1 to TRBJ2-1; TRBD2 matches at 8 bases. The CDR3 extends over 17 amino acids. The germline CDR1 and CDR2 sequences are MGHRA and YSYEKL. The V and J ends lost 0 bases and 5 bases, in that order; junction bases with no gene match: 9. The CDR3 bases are TGCGCCAGCAGCCAAGAGGCTTGGGGTAGCGGGGACAATGAGCAGTTCTTC. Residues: CASSQEAWGSGDNEQFF.

CDR3 DNA: TGCGCCAGCAGCTTGGAACCGGGACTAGCGGGAGCAACCTACAATGAGCAGTTCTTC. This encodes CASSLEPGLAGATYNEQFF. The chain uses TRBV5-1 and TRBJ2-1; 14 positions agree with TRBD2. CDR1 is SGHRS, CDR2 YFSETQ, per germline. The CDR3 runs to 19 residues. V lost 0 bases, J lost 2 bases, and 7 bases stayed unmatched. The whole variable domain, remainder taken from reference TRBV5-1 and TRBJ2-1, is KAGVTQTPRYLIKTRGQQVTLSCSPISGHRSVSWYQQTPGQGLQFLFEYFSETQRNKGNFPGRFSGRQFSNSRSEMNVSTLELGDSALYLCASSLEPGLAGATYNEQFFGPGTRLTVL.

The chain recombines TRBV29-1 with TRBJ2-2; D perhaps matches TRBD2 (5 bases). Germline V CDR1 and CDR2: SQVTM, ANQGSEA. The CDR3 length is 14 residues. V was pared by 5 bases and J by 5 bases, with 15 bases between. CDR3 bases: TGCAGCGTTCTCAGCGGAGGCCCGACCGGGGAGCTGTTTTTT. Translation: CSVLSGGPTGELFF.

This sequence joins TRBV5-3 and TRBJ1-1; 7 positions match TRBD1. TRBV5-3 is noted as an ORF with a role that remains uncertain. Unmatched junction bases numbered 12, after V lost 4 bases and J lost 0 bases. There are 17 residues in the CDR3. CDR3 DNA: TGTGCCAGAAGCGGGGTGGGACAGCAAACCATGAACACTGAAGCTTTCTTT. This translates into CARSGVGQQTMNTEAFF.

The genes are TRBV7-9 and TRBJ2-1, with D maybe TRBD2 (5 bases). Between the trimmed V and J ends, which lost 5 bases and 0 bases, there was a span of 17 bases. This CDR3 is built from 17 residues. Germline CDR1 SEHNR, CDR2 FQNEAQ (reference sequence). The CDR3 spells CASSPGSGQSSYNEQFF. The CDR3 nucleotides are TGTGCCAGCAGCCCGGGGAGTGGGCAGAGCTCCTACAATGAGCAGTTCTTC.

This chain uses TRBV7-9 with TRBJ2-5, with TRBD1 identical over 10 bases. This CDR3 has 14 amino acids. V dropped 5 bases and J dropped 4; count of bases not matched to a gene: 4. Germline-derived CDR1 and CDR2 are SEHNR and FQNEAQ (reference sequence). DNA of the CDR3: TGTGCCAGCAGCCCCGGACAGGGGGGAGAGACCCAGTACTTC. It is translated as CASSPGQGGETQYF.

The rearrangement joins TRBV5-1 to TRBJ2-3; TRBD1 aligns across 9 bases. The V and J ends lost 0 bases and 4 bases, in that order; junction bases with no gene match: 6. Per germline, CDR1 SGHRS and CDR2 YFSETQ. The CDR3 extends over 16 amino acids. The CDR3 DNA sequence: TGCGCCAGCAGCTTGGTACAGGGGGCAAGGGCAGATACGCAGTATTTT. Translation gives CASSLVQGARADTQYF.

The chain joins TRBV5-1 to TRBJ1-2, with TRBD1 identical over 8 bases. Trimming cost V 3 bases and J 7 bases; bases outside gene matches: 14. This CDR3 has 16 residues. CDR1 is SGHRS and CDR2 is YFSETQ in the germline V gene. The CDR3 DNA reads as TGCGCCAGCAGCTCCCGGACAGGGACTAGCGCTGTTGGCTACACCTTC. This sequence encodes CASSSRTGTSAVGYTF. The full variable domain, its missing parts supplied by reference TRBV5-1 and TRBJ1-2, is KAGVTQTPRYLIKTRGQQVTLSCSPISGHRSVSWYQQTPGQGLQFLFEYFSETQRNKGNFPGRFSGRQFSNSRSEMNVSTLELGDSALYLCASSSRTGTSAVGYTFGSGTRLTVV.

The DNA for the CDR3 is TGTGCCAGCAGCCAAGAGCTTCTAGCGGGTGGATTAGCCAAAAACATTCAGTACTTC. Amino acids: CASSQELLAGGLAKNIQYF. V gene TRBV4-2 combines with J gene TRBJ2-4, with 8 bases that match TRBD2. The trim removed 0 bases at V and 0 bases at J, leaving 10 bases unmatched. The germline CDR1 and CDR2 sequences are LGHNA and YNFKEQ. CDR3 length equals 19 residues.

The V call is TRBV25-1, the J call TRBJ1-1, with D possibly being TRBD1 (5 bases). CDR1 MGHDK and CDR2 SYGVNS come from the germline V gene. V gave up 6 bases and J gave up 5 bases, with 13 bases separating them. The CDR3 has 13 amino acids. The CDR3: CASSVGLTTEAFF. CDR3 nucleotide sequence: TGTGCCAGCAGCGTGGGGCTGACAACTGAAGCTTTCTTT.

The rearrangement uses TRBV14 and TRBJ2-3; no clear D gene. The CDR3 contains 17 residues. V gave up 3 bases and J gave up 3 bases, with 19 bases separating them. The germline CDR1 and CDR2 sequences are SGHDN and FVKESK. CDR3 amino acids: CASSQLPVASFTDTQYF. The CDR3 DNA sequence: TGTGCCAGCAGCCAGCTCCCTGTAGCCAGTTTTACAGATACGCAGTATTTT. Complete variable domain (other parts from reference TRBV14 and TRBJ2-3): EAGVTQFPSHSVIEKGQTVTLRCDPISGHDNLYWYRRVMGKEIKFLLHFVKESKQDESGMPNNRFLAERTGGTYSTLKVQPAELEDSGVYFCASSQLPVASFTDTQYFGPGTRLTVL.

CDR3 sequence reads: CAWSGELSNYGYTF. The CDR3 coding sequence is TGTGCCTGGAGTGGAGAGTTATCTAACTATGGCTACACCTTC. The chain combines TRBV30 with TRBJ1-2; D remains ambiguous. CDR3 size: 14 residues. Deletions cut 1 base from V and 0 bases from J, with 9 bases between. The V gene's germline CDR1 is GTSNPN and CDR2 SVGIG (reference sequence).

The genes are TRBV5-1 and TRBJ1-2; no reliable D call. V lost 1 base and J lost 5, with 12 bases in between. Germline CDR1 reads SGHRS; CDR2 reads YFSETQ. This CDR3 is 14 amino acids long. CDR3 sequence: CASSLSQGSYGYTF. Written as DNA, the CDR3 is TGCGCCAGCAGCTTGTCCCAAGGGAGTTATGGCTACACCTTC.

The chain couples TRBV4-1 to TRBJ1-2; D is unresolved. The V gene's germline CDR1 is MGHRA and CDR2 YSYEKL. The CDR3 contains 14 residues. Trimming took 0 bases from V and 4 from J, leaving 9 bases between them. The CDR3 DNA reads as TGCGCCAGCAGCCAAGATCGGGGTCCCTATGGCTACACCTTC. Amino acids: CASSQDRGPYGYTF.

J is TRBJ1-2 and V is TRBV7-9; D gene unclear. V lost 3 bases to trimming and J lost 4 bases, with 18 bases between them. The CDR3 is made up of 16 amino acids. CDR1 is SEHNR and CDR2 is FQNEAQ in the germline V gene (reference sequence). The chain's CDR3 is CASSFADTKQIYGYTF. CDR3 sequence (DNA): TGTGCCAGCAGCTTCGCCGACACAAAGCAGATCTATGGCTACACCTTC. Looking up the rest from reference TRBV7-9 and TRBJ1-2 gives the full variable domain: DTGVSQNPRHKITKRGQNVTFRCDPISEHNRLYWYRQTLGQGPEFLTYFQNEAQLEKSRLLSDRFSAERPKGSFSTLEIQRTEQGDSAMYLCASSFADTKQIYGYTFGSGTRLTVV.

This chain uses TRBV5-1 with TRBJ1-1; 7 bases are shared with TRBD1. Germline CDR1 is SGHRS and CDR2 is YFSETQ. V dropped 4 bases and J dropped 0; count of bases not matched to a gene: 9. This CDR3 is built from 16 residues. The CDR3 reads CASSRDSSFLNTEAFF. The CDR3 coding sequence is TGCGCCAGCAGCCGGGACAGCTCTTTCCTGAACACTGAAGCTTTCTTT. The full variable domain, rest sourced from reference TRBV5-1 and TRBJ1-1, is KAGVTQTPRYLIKTRGQQVTLSCSPISGHRSVSWYQQTPGQGLQFLFEYFSETQRNKGNFPGRFSGRQFSNSRSEMNVSTLELGDSALYLCASSRDSSFLNTEAFFGQGTRLTVV.